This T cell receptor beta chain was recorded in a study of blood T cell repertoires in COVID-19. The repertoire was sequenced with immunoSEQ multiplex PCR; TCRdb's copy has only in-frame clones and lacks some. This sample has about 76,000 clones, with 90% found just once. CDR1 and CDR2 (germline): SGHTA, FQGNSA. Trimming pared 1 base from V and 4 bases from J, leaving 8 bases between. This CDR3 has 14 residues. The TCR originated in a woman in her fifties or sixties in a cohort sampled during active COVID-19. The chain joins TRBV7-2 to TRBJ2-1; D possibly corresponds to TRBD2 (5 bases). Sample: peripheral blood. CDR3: CASSLGGNYNEQFF. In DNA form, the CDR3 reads TGTGCCAGCAGCTTAGGAGGGAATTACAATGAGCAGTTCTTC.